Below, one T cell receptor (beta chain) is given with its context. This clonotype turned up a few times. What this receptor recognizes is not known. Per-base quality was not reported, and no clone a single base away is much larger than it. Donors were a few dozen systemically healthy Caucasian individuals from Russia aged roughly 6 to 90 years. Around 9.9 milliliters of peripheral blood were collected from each donor into EDTA-treated Vacutainer tubes. Ficoll-Paque density-gradient centrifugation was used to isolate PBMCs, with at least 7 million per sample. Total RNA, at least 6 micrograms per sample, was extracted from PBMCs with Trizol reagent. The percentages of naive CD45RAhigh/CD27high T cells were determined by flow cytometry on a PBMC aliquot from every donor. The germline V gene gives CDR1 as SQVTM and CDR2 as ANQGSEA. Reading from cysteine to phenylalanine, the CDR3 counts 15 amino acids. Of all the DNA, just the CDR3 is kept, 45 bases in frame from base 1. V has 5 bases trimmed and J has 0 bases trimmed; junction bases matching no gene number 6.

The data were obtained in a study of blood T cells in healthy people across ages (dated by TCRdb to the mid-2010s). Turning to the overall study: In model experiments, template switching captured roughly one uniquely barcoded TCR beta cDNA molecule for every two T cells. To avoid experimental bias, donors of different ages were randomly spread across the sequencing lanes. The donors were divided into four age groups: young (average approximately 17 years), middle-aged (about 39), aged (around 67) and long-lived (82). To track age-related changes in TCR beta repertoire diversity, the study relied on deep sequencing normalized with unique cDNA molecular identifiers. For two donors (one aged 18 to 30 and one aged 80 or older), the study analyzed two additional independent replicas of 1 million unique cDNA reads from the same blood draw.

What the research found in general, with its limitations: Compared with the aged group, the long-lived group had more naive CD4+ T cells, fewer expanded clones and increased TCR diversity, a pattern suggesting age selection. Bulk unsorted PBMC profiling prevented conclusive comparison of naive and antigen-experienced compartments. Observed TCR beta diversity per million T cells fell roughly linearly with age, and a significant reduction was already apparent by age roughly 40. Donor CMV infection status was unknown, potentially confounding age-related changes in expanded clonotypes. A strong correlation was found between observed TCR beta diversity and the percentage of naive T cells measured by flow cytometry. Estimates of total diversity from one million sequenced T cells were regarded as lower bounds and underestimates.

The library was generated by 5' RACE. The run used an Illumina HiSeq 2500. A second roughly 6 to 11 cycle PCR used a sample-barcoded 5' primer and a J-beta primer mix. A template-switch 5' adaptor carrying 12 random nucleotides introduced a unique molecular identifier onto each TCR beta cDNA molecule. At least 3 million CDR3-containing paired-end reads were obtained from each sample. First-strand cDNA synthesis was performed from all RNA using the Mint cDNA synthesis kit, with priming by a TRBC-specific oligonucleotide. Following uracil-DNA glycosylase treatment, all cDNA underwent a first 18-cycle PCR with the universal primers M1SS and BC2_uni_R. Per the source publication's procedure: Normalization of each sample was performed by random selection of 1 million high-quality reads, each carrying a distinct molecular identifier. Reads sharing molecular identifiers were discarded rather than binned into consensus sequences. CDR3 identification, clonotype clustering and error correction used MiTCR with a Q25 quality threshold and the strictest error-elimination algorithm. Lower-bound total TCR beta diversity was estimated with a nonparametric unseen species model using Euler transformation. TCRdb reworked the public reads: Q25 trimming with fastp, MiXCR clone assembly, productive beta chains retained. Here each entry gathers all rows of one CDR3 protein and keeps the most common genes and DNA. These V and J calls rely on TCRdb rather than the paper's analysis. For this sample there are over 700,000 distinct CDR3 sequences; approximately 55% appear just once. Approximately 40% of the sample rests with the top ten.

This receptor chain uses TRBV29-1 and TRBJ2-2; the central 7 bases match TRBD2. The receptor's source is a man older than 75 in good health. The sample was blood. For the CDR3, the sequence is CSVRSSGTNTGELFF. The DNA sequence is given as TGCAGCGTTCGGTCTAGCGGCACGAACACCGGGGAGCTGTTTTTT.